The entry that follows covers one T cell receptor beta chain sequence. Its antigen is currently not known. Per-base quality was not reported, and no clone a single base away is much larger than it. This sample was taken from a study of blood T cell repertoires in COVID-19 (dated by TCRdb to 2020 to 2022). Some background on the complete study: Samples from collaborators originated in the United States, Italy and Spain and spanned both the acute and convalescent phases of COVID-19. The prospective study material was composed of cDNA or gDNA derived from T cells, B-cell-depleted T cells, or PBMCs. Deeply sampled blood TCRbeta repertoires from subjects exposed to, actively infected with, or recovered from COVID-19 were included in the dataset. The repertoires were released in a freely available public database intended as a resource for research on the immune response to SARS-CoV-2. The samples were drawn from two sources: the first 160 participants of the ongoing ImmuneRACE study, and about 1,300 subjects contributed by 6 global collaborators. Nearly every sample came with metadata listing a de-identified subject ID, COVID-19 status, age in years and sex. HLA class I and class II types, where available, came from metadata supplied by the sample provider rather than from assay-based typing.

What the study reported, not specific to this receptor: Clinical and demographic metadata were provided uncurated, with the amount varying by source and participant.

The immunoSEQ Assay, a bias-controlled multiplex PCR, was used to amplify TCRbeta CDR3 regions from genomic DNA. The paper's processing steps were these. The number of nucleated cells in each sample was estimated from the amplification of reference gene primers within the assay. Sequence reads were collapsed and filtered to measure the absolute abundance of every unique TCRbeta CDR3 rearrangement. For each sample, productive Simpson clonality was calculated by taking the square root of Simpson's diversity index across productive rearrangements. This is the immuneACCESS table as TCRdb keeps it, with only in-frame sequences that have V and J called. A part of the clones is gone; compared with another copy, unresolved V genes explain less than half, and the rest is unexplained. V, J and clone size reflect that table, while D and trimming were determined from the DNA. This sample lists 100,000 to 150,000 clones; under 85% were detected once. Of the sample, 9.7% is held by the ten largest clones.

The collaborating institutions used their own protocols to collect whole blood in K2EDTA tubes. For TCRbeta analysis, collaborator samples were shipped as frozen whole blood, as isolated PBMCs, or as DNA extracted from either sample type. The TCR was taken from a middle-aged man with active or convalescent COVID-19. Sample: peripheral blood.

DNA sequence: TGTGCCATCAGTGAGGACAGGGGCTCCTACGAGCAGTACTTC. Translated, this gives CAISEDRGSYEQYF. The chain was built from TRBV10-3 and TRBJ2-7; a stretch of 8 junction bases matches TRBD1. Looking up the germline V gene yields CDR1 ENHRY and CDR2 SYGVKD. V has 2 bases trimmed and J has 0 bases trimmed; junction bases matching no gene number 0. The CDR3 contains 14 residues, cysteine and phenylalanine counted. Solely the CDR3 DNA is kept, with 42 bases framed from the first base.